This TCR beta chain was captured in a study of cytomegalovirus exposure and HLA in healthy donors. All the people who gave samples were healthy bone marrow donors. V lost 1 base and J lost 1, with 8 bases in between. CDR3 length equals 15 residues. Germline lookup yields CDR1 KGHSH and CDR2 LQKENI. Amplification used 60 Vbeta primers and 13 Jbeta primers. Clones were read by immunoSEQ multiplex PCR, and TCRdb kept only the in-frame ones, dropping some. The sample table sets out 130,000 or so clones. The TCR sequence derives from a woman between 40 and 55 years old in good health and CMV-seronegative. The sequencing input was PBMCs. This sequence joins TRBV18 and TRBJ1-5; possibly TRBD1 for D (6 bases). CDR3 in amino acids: CASSPLRGSNQPQHF. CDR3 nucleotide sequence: TGTGCCAGCTCACCACTAAGGGGGAGCAATCAGCCCCAGCATTTT.